These 5 T cell receptor beta chains were all obtained from the same sample, sequenced in a study of shared clonotypes between healthy human individuals (dated by TCRdb to 2020 to 2021). Libraries were constructed by the immunoSEQ multiplex PCR assay. TCRdb carries this immuneACCESS record with in-frame sequences only. Its versions omit some clonotypes, under half of them owing to an unresolved V gene in the studies checked, with the rest unexplained. Recorded for this sample are roughly 700,000 clones; roughly 88% of them occurred a single time. The ten largest clonotypes hold around a third of the sample. Material for sequencing was memory CD8+ T cells from PBMCs. Explained via the paper, the cell subset or site label denotes: CD45RO+ cells pooled with CCR7-negative TemRA cells. Receptors originate from a man aged 18 to 30 in good health. Some clones in this sample may be carry-over from other donors' samples.

The rearrangement joins TRBV19 to TRBJ2-7, with 9 bases lining up with TRBD2. In germline, CDR1 is LNHDA, CDR2 SQIVND (reference sequence). The CDR3 spans 18 residues. The V segment lost 2 bases and the J segment 6 bases; nucleotides outside the gene matches: 17. The CDR3 DNA follows: TGTGCCAGTAGTATAAGAGGGCTAGCGGGACCATTAGTTTCCGAGCAGTACTTC. Amino acid sequence: CASSIRGLAGPLVSEQYF.

Note on this clone: With only one base between it and a far larger clone, this is likely a read error. Additional DNA sequences in this sample encode the identical CDR3. V and J are TRBV5-1 and TRBJ2-5; D is unresolved. Per germline, CDR1 SGHRS and CDR2 YFSETQ. Deletions cut 4 bases from V and 2 bases from J, with 6 bases between. The CDR3 extends over 12 amino acids. The DNA of the CDR3 is TGCGCCAGCAGCCTGGTACAAGAGACCCAGTACTTC. Protein sequence: CASSLVQETQYF.

Of note for this clone: At one end the junction does not follow the germline gene, possibly because of a read error. V and J are TRBV7-9 and TRBJ1-2; D not resolved. Germline CDR1 and CDR2: SEHNR and FQNEAQ (reference sequence). The CDR3 runs 13 residues. CDR3 in amino acids: CASSAPPTPWRHF. The CDR3 DNA follows: TGTGCCAGCAGCGCCCCCCCCACACCCTGGCGGCACTTC.

The rearrangement joins TRBV7-2 to TRBJ2-3, with D hard to call. The V and J ends lost 1 base and 6 bases respectively, with 5 bases between them. The germline CDR1 and CDR2 sequences are SGHTA and FQGNSA. The CDR3 contains 12 residues. The CDR3 DNA reads as TGTGCCAGCAGCTTAGTCGGGGATACGCAGTATTTT. Translated, it gives CASSLVGDTQYF.

V usage is TRBV7-9 and J usage is TRBJ2-2; D is perhaps TRBD1 or TRBD2 (6 bases each). This CDR3 contains 16 residues. Germline V gives CDR1 SEHNR, CDR2 FQNEAQ (reference sequence). V dropped 11 bases and J dropped 1 base, with 20 bases sitting between them. The CDR3 sequence: CAHREHGGLNTGELFF. The CDR3 nucleotides are TGTGCCCACAGGGAGCACGGGGGCCTGAACACCGGGGAGCTGTTTTTT. Supplemented by reference TRBV7-9 and TRBJ2-2, the full variable domain reads DTGVSQNPRHKITKRGQNVTFRCDPISEHNRLYWYRQTLGQGPEFLTYFQNEAQLEKSRLLSDRFSAERPKGSFSTLEIQRTEQGDSAMYLCAHREHGGLNTGELFFGEGSRLTVL.